Given below is one T cell receptor (beta chain) in context. Its specificity is not known. This CDR3 has 16 amino acids. V lost 5 bases, J lost 7 bases, and 7 bases stayed unmatched. Per germline, CDR1 LNHNV and CDR2 YYDKDF (reference sequence). These data originate in a study of blood T cells in healthy people across ages. Sample-barcoded 5' priming and a J-beta primer mix drove a second PCR of roughly 6 to 12 cycles. MiXCR was run by TCRdb on the 5' RACE reads, yielding one entry per CDR3 protein. The profile covers about 830,000 distinct CDR3 sequences, with 58% appearing a single time and about 20% taken by the ten largest. Points from the study as a whole: Per million T cells, the diversity of TCR beta decreased roughly linearly as age advanced.

This clonotype was sampled from a man aged 30-40 years in good health. The rearrangement uses TRBV15 and TRBJ2-1; 14 bases match TRBD2. Sequencing used blood. Written as DNA, the CDR3 is TGTGCCACCAGCGGTCGACTAGCGGGAGGGCCGAATGAGCAGTTCTTC. Its protein product is CATSGRLAGGPNEQFF.